This paragraph reports one TCR beta chain. Its specificity is unknown. This sample is drawn from a study of T cell responses to AZD1222 COVID-19 vaccine. Notes on the study in general: Spike-wide vaccine-associated CD4 TCRs dominated at 160-218 and 743-854.

V was clipped by 1 base and J by 3 bases, with 15 bases between them. This CDR3 is built from 16 residues. Per the germline V gene, CDR1 is SGHVS and CDR2 is FQNEAQ. Sequencing used immunoSEQ multiplex PCR; TCRdb keeps in-frame clones, though not all of them. The data contain about 120,000 clones, 84% of them singletons. The clonotype originates from an adult who received the AZD1222 COVID-19 vaccine. This sequence joins TRBV7-8 and TRBJ1-1; possibly TRBD1 for D (5 bases). Sample: peripheral blood, taken 28 days after the second AZD1222 dose. The CDR3 nucleotides are TGTGCCAGCAGCTTAGGAGCCGCGAAAGGGGACACTGAAGCTTTCTTT. Its translation is CASSLGAAKGDTEAFF.